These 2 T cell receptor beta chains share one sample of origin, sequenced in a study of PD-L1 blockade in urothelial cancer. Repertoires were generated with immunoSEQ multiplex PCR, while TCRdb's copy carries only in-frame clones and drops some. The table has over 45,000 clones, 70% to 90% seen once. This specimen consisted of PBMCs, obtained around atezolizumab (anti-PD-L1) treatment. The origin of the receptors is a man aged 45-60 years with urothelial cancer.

This CDR3 is CASSLASVLTQYF. DNA of the CDR3: TGTGCCAGCAGCTTAGCCAGCGTTTTGACCCAGTACTTC. The chain joins TRBV7-9 to TRBJ2-5; D is unclear. The V end was cut by 0 bases, the J end by 7 bases, with 9 bases between. The CDR3 sequence is 13 residues long. The V gene's germline CDR1 is SEHNR and CDR2 FQNEAQ (reference sequence).

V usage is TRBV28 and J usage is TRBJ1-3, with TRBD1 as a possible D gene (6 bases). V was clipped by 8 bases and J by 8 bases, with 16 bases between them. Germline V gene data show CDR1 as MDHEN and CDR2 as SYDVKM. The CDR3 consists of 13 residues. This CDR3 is CASVDRNTDTIYF. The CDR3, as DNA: TGTGCCAGCGTGGACAGAAACACGGACACCATATATTTT.